This T cell receptor beta chain was documented in a study of CD8 T cells in ankylosing spondylitis. Findings and caveats of the study: Within ankylosing spondylitis blood, a TCR beta motif made up of seven or eight highly homologous variants appeared to be characteristic.

Trimming cost V 3 bases and J 7 bases, with 19 bases left between them. CDR3 size: 15 residues. Germline V gene sequence: CDR1 DFQATT, CDR2 SNEGSKA (reference sequence). As regards this clonotype: The target antigen is unknown.

TCRdb reanalysed the 5' RACE reads using MiXCR and keeps one entry per CDR3 protein. Among around 25,000 distinct CDR3 sequences, roughly 17% were seen once, and the ten largest hold over 25%. The sequence was collected from a male donor with ankylosing spondylitis or in good health (not recorded which). The specimen was blood. J is TRBJ2-4 and V is TRBV20-1; D unclear. CDR3 bases: TGCAGTGCTAGTATACACCATCCAAGTGGGAACATTCAGTACTTC. Translated: CSASIHHPSGNIQYF.